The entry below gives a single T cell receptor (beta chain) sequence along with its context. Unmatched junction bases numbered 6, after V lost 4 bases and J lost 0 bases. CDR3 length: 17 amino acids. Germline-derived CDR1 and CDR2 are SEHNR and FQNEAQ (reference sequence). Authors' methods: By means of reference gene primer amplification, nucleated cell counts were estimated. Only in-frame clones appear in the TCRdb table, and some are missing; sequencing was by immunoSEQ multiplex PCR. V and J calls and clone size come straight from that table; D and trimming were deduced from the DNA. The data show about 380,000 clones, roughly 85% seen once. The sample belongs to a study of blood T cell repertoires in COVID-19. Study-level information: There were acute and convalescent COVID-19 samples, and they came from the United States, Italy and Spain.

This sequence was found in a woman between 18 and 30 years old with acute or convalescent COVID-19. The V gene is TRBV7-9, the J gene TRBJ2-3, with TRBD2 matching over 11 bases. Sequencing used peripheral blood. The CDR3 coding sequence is TGTGCCAGCAGCTCTCCGACTAGCGGGGCTAGCACAGATACGCAGTATTTT. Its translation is CASSSPTSGASTDTQYF.